These 14 T cell receptor beta chains were all obtained from the same sample, sequenced in a study of technical replicates of blood from several donors. The repertoire was sequenced with immunoSEQ multiplex PCR; TCRdb's copy has only in-frame clones and lacks some. The table includes 79,000 or so clones, 80% to 95% detected once. Sequenced: T cells isolated from PBMCs. Receptors originate from a human donor in good health.

The chain recombines TRBV30 with TRBJ2-5; possibly TRBD1 for D (5 bases). Trimming cost V 5 bases and J 2 bases, with 9 bases left between them. CDR3 length equals 12 residues. Germline V gene lookup returns CDR1 GTSNPN and CDR2 SVGIG (reference sequence). CDR3 loop: CAWQAGQETQYF. CDR3 bases: TGTGCCTGGCAGGCAGGGCAAGAGACCCAGTACTTC.

The chain is built from TRBV9 and TRBJ1-2; D not certain. The CDR3 has 16 residues. Trimming removed 0 bases at V and 1 base at J, with 13 bases between. The germline V gene encodes CDR1 SGDLS and CDR2 YYNGEE. The CDR3 sequence: CASSVVPGSSNYGYTF. The CDR3 DNA reads TGTGCCAGCAGCGTAGTCCCCGGGTCCAGTAACTATGGCTACACCTTC. Full variable domain (missing parts from reference TRBV9 and TRBJ1-2): DSGVTQTPKHLITATGQRVTLRCSPRSGDLSVYWYQQSLDQGLQFLIQYYNGEERAKGNILERFSAQQFPDLHSELNLSSLELGDSALYFCASSVVPGSSNYGYTFGSGTRLTVV.

This clone was observed a single time. The chain employs TRBV28 and TRBJ1-2; D remains unclear. V dropped 3 bases and J dropped 8 bases, with 19 bases sitting between them. The CDR3 runs to 15 residues. Germline values: CDR1 MDHEN, CDR2 SYDVKM. CDR3 protein: CASSFIEGAIWGYTF. CDR3 nucleotides: TGTGCCAGCAGTTTTATCGAGGGCGCCATCTGGGGCTACACCTTC.

This rearrangement joins TRBV28 to TRBJ1-1; no clear D. Germline CDR1 MDHEN, CDR2 SYDVKM. The germline V and J ends were trimmed by 7 bases and 5 bases, with 11 bases remaining between them. The CDR3 totals 12 residues. CDR3 DNA sequence: TGTGCCAGCAAAACGGGAGGGACTGAAGCTTTCTTT. It translates to CASKTGGTEAFF.

V and J are TRBV9 and TRBJ1-3, with D possibly TRBD1 on 5 matching bases. Deletions cut 0 bases from V and 4 bases from J, with 17 bases between. The CDR3 runs to 17 residues. Germline CDR1 reads SGDLS; CDR2 reads YYNGEE. The CDR3 DNA follows: TGTGCCAGCAGCGTAGGCGGGGGAAAGGTTCTCGGAAACACCATATATTTT. Translating it yields CASSVGGGKVLGNTIYF.

In its sample, this clone was seen a few times. The junction departs from the called germline gene at one end, perhaps through a read error. This chain connects TRBV7-7 to TRBJ1-1; TRBD1 might be the D (5 bases). Germline CDR1 SSHAT, CDR2 FNYEAQ (reference sequence). The length of the CDR3 is 15 residues. The CDR3 nucleotides are TGTGCTAGCAGCCCGGCGGGGACCATGAACACTGAAGCTTTCTTT. Its translation: CASSPAGTMNTEAFF.

The CDR3 loop reads CASSQFRGGYEQYF. The CDR3 nucleotides read TGCGCCAGCAGTCAATTTAGGGGTGGCTACGAGCAGTACTTC. This chain connects TRBV10-1 to TRBJ2-7; a weak D match, TRBD1 (5 bases). The CDR3 runs 14 residues. The germline V gene has CDR1 WNHNN and CDR2 SYGVQD (reference sequence). Deletions cut 5 bases from V and 3 bases from J, with 14 bases between.

The rearrangement uses TRBV30 and TRBJ2-7, with D perhaps TRBD2 (6 bases). CDR3 size: 14 residues. V lost 4 bases, J lost 0 bases, and 13 bases lay in between. The germline gives CDR1 GTSNPN, CDR2 SVGIG (reference sequence). CDR3 sequence (DNA): TGTGCCTGGAATAGCGGAGGTAGCTCCTACGAGCAGTACTTC. The encoded protein is CAWNSGGSSYEQYF.

This sequence joins TRBV7-2 and TRBJ2-1; D is unclear. Germline CDR1 is SGHTA and CDR2 is FQGNSA. This CDR3 has 12 amino acids. V lost 1 base and J 15 bases, leaving 13 bases between the germline ends. The CDR3 reads CASSLGETRWFF. The CDR3 coding sequence is TGTGCCAGCAGCTTAGGAGAGACCAGGTGGTTCTTC.

The chain links TRBV7-3 to TRBJ2-1; TRBD2 matches at 8 bases. V lost 5 bases to trimming and J lost 8 bases; unmatched junction nucleotides: 14. Germline CDR1 and CDR2: SGHTA and FQGTGA. The CDR3 runs to 16 residues. The CDR3 nucleotides are TGTGCCAGCAGCCCCGGGGGGGCGGGAGTGATCGATGAGCAGTTCTTC. Translation: CASSPGGAGVIDEQFF.

The V call is TRBV2, the J call TRBJ2-7; D might be TRBD1 (6 bases). This CDR3 region has 14 residues. Germline V CDR1 and CDR2: SNHLY, FYNNEI. The V end lost 8 bases, the J end lost 2 bases, and 16 bases lay between the germline ends. CDR3 protein: CASPLGDTPYEQYF. The CDR3 DNA reads as TGTGCCAGCCCACTCGGGGACACTCCCTACGAGCAGTACTTC.

The rearrangement uses TRBV5-1 and TRBJ2-7, with 9 nucleotides matching TRBD1. After removal of 4 bases from V and 5 bases from J, the junction contained 4 bases not matched to a gene. The CDR3 runs to 13 residues. The V gene's germline CDR1 is SGHRS and CDR2 YFSETQ. The CDR3 nucleotides read TGCGCCAGCAGCCCCGGACAGGGGAACGAGCAGTACTTC. Protein product: CASSPGQGNEQYF.

V is TRBV5-4 and J is TRBJ2-5, with 10 bases that match TRBD2. With V trimmed by 4 bases and J by 5 bases, 14 bases remained unmatched. In germline, CDR1 is SGHNT, CDR2 YYREEE (reference sequence). This CDR3 contains 17 residues. CDR3 amino acids: CASSKPNGLAGVETQYF. CDR3 sequence (DNA): TGTGCCAGCAGCAAACCAAATGGGCTAGCGGGAGTTGAGACCCAGTACTTC.

V usage is TRBV4-1 and J usage is TRBJ2-7; 12 bases fit TRBD2. The CDR3 consists of 15 residues. The V segment lost 1 base and the J segment 7 bases; nucleotides outside the gene matches: 5. CDR1 and CDR2 (germline): MGHRA, YSYEKL. This CDR3 reads CASSQGLAGVGEQYF. CDR3 DNA sequence: TGCGCCAGCAGCCAAGGACTAGCGGGAGTAGGGGAGCAGTACTTC.